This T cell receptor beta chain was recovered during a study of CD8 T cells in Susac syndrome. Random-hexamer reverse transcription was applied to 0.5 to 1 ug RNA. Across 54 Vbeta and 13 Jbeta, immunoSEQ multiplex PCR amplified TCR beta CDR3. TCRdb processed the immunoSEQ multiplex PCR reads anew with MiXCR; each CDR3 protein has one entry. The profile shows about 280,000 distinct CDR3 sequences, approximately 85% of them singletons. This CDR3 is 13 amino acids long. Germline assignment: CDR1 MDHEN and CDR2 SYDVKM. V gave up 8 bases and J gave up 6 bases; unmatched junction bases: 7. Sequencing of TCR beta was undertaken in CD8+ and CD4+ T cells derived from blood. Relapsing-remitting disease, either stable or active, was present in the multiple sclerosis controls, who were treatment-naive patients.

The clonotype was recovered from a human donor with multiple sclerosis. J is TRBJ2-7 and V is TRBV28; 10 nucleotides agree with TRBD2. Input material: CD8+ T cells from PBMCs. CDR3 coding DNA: TGTGCCAGCCGACTAGCGGGTCCCACCGAGCAGTACTTC. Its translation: CASRLAGPTEQYF.